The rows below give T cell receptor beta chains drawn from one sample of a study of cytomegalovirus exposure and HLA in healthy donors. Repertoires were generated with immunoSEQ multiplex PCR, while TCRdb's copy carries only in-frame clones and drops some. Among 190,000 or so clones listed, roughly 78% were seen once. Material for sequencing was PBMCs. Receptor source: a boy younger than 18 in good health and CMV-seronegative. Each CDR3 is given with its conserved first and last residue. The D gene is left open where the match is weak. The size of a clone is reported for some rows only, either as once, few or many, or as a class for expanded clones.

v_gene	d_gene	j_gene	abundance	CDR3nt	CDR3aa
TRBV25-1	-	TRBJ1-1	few	TGTGCCAGCAGTGACCAAGGGGAGGACACTGAAGCTTTCTTT	CASSDQGEDTEAFF
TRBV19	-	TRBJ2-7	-	TGTGCCAGCGGAAACGGGGTAGGGATCGAGCAGTACTTC	CASGNGVGIEQYF
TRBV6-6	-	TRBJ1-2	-	TGTGCCAGCAGTTGGGCATATGGCTACACCTTC	CASSWAYGYTF
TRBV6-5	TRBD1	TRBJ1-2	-	TGTGCCAGCAGTTACTCTCCTTTGGACAGGGCAGGTGGCTACACCTTC	CASSYSPLDRAGGYTF
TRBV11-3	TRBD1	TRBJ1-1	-	TGTGCCAGCAGCCTAAGACAGGGGAAGGACACTGAAGCTTTCTTT	CASSLRQGKDTEAFF
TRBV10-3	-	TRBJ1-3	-	TGTGCCATCAGTGATGGGCCAGCTGCTGGAAACACCATATATTTT	CAISDGPAAGNTIYF
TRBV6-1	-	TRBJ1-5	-	TGTGCCAGCAGTGCAAGGAGTAGCAATCAGCCCCAGCATTTT	CASSARSSNQPQHF
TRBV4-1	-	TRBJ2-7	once	TGCGCCAGCAGCCAAGGTAGCGGCTCCTACGAGCAGTACTTC	CASSQGSGSYEQYF
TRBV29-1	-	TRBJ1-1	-	TGCAGCGCGGGGGGCACTGAAGCTTTCTTT	CSAGGTEAFF
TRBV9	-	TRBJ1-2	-	TGTGCCAGCAGCCCCCCGACGCGAGGCAGGGGATTGGGAGGCTACACCTTC	CASSPPTRGRGLGGYTF
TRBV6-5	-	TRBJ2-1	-	TGTGCCAGCAGCCCAGCTCGGAGGCGGGATGAGCAGTTCTTC	CASSPARRRDEQFF
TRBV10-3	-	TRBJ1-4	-	TGTGCCATCAGGGCAGGGGAGAGGAGTGAAAAACTGTTTTTT	CAIRAGERSEKLFF
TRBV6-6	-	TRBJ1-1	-	TGCGCCAGCAGACCAACTGACACTGAAGCTTTCTTT	CASRPTDTEAFF
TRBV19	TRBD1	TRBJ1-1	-	TGTGCCAGTAGTCTTACAGGGGGCCCAACTGAAGCTTTCTTT	CASSLTGGPTEAFF
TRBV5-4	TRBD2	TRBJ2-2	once	TGTGCCAGCAGCGAAGGGACTAGCGGAAACACCGGGGAGCTGTTTTTT	CASSEGTSGNTGELFF
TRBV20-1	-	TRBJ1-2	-	TGCAGTGCTAGCAACAGGGTCGGCTACACCTTC	CSASNRVGYTF
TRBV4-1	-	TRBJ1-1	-	TGCGCCAGCAGCCCCAGAGCTTCGGGGGAGGTGAACACTGAAGCTTTCTTT	CASSPRASGEVNTEAFF
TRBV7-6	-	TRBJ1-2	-	TGTGCCAGCAGCCATTTACCCGGGGAGGCAGAGTATCCCGATGGCTACACCTTC	CASSHLPGEAEYPDGYTF
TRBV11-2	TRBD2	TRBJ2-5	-	TGTGCCAGCAGCTTCCGGGGGGGGGTTGAGACCCAGTACTTC	CASSFRGGVETQYF
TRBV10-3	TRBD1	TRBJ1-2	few	TGTGCCATCAGTGAGTATATAAGACACGGACAGGCGACGGGTTATGGCTACACCTTC	CAISEYIRHGQATGYGYTF
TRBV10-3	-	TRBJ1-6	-	TGTGCCATCAGGCCACAGGGCAAGAATTCACCCCTCCACTTT	CAIRPQGKNSPLHF
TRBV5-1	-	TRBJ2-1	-	TGCGCCAGCAGCTTGGGAACGAGCCAGTTAGTGCGGGAGCAGTTCTTC	CASSLGTSQLVREQFF
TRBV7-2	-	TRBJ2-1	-	TGTGCCAGCAGCTTAGGGACTAATGAGCAGTTCTTC	CASSLGTNEQFF
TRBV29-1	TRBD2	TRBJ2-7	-	TGCAGCGCTTTGACTAGCGGGAGGTACGAGCAGTACTTC	CSALTSGRYEQYF
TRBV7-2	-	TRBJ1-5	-	TGTGCCAGCAGCCCTAAGGCCGAGCGTCAGCCCCAGCATTTT	CASSPKAERQPQHF
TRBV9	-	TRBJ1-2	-	TGTGCCAGCAGCGTAGCGGTGGGCAGCCCTAACTATGGCTACACCTTC	CASSVAVGSPNYGYTF
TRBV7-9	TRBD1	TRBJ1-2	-	TGTGCCAGCAGCTGGGACAGTAGCTCCTATGGCTACACCTTC	CASSWDSSSYGYTF
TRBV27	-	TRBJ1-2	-	TGTGCCAGCAGTACTATCAAGAGGGAAAGAGAAGGCTACACCTTC	CASSTIKREREGYTF
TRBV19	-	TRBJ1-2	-	TGTGCCAGTAGTATTTCTGGGGGCCATGGCTACACCTTC	CASSISGGHGYTF
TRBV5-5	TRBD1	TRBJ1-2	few	TGTGCCAGCAGCTTGAACTCGGGACAGGGGGCCGACACCTTC	CASSLNSGQGADTF
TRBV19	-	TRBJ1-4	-	TGTGCCAGTAATCGACAGAATGATGAAAAACTGTTTTTT	CASNRQNDEKLFF